The TCR beta chain under discussion was sequenced for a study of T-cell memory formation after mild COVID-19. About the study: In these data, TCR clusters were largely donor specific.

There are 15 residues in the CDR3. From germline, CDR1 is SGHNT and CDR2 YYREEE (reference sequence). Deletions cut 1 base from V and 3 bases from J, with 13 bases between. TCRdb reprocessed the 5' RACE reads with MiXCR, giving one entry per CDR3 protein. The table lists fewer than 250,000 distinct CDR3 sequences, roughly 10% of them singletons. V and J are TRBV5-4 and TRBJ1-1; unclear D gene. Input material: PBMCs or a T cell subset sorted from them (not recorded which). The clonotype comes from a man younger than 35 who had mild COVID-19 (a few samples of this study predate the infection). Cell type and time point are not known. CDR3 in amino acids: CASSLMKGMDTEAFF. CDR3 coding DNA: TGTGCCAGCAGCTTGATGAAGGGAATGGACACTGAAGCTTTCTTT.